Listed below are T cell receptor beta chains from one sample, sequenced in a study of blood T cell repertoires in COVID-19. TCRdb's copy holds only in-frame clones and misses some; the assay was immunoSEQ multiplex PCR. The sample holds over 90,000 clones, 65% to 90% seen once. The specimen was peripheral blood. The receptors derive from an elderly man with acute or convalescent COVID-19. Each CDR3 is given with its conserved first and last residue. The order of the fields is D gene, J gene, V gene, clone size, CDR3 protein, CDR3 DNA. The D gene is left open where the match is weak. The listing skips clone size in some rows; elsewhere it reads once, few, many or a size class.

>-|TRBJ1-1|TRBV3-1/TRBV3-2|-
CASSQSTRQLHEAFF
TGTGCCAGCAGCCAATCAACCCGACAGCTCCATGAAGCTTTCTTT
>-|TRBJ2-2|TRBV19|-
CASRNDWGGRTGELFF
TGTGCCAGTAGGAACGATTGGGGCGGTCGGACCGGGGAGCTGTTTTTT
>-|TRBJ1-6|TRBV14|-
CASSPTRAQNSPLHF
TGTGCCAGCAGCCCCACCAGGGCTCAAAATTCACCCCTCCACTTT
>TRBD1|TRBJ2-7|TRBV30|-
CAWKGTGDYEQYF
TGTGCCTGGAAAGGGACAGGAGATTACGAGCAGTACTTC
>TRBD1|TRBJ1-2|TRBV19|-
CASTRTGGSYGYTF
TGTGCCAGTACCCGGACAGGGGGCTCCTATGGCTACACCTTC
>TRBD1|TRBJ2-2|TRBV23-1|once
CASSHGTGHTGELFF
TGCGCCAGCAGTCACGGGACAGGTCACACCGGGGAGCTGTTTTTT
>TRBD1|TRBJ2-3|TRBV2|few
CASRTGGAGSSTDTQYF
TGTGCCAGCAGGACAGGGGGAGCGGGGTCTAGCACAGATACGCAGTATTTT
>-|TRBJ2-3|TRBV3-1/TRBV3-2|-
CASSQQGETRTDTQYF
TGTGCCAGCAGCCAACAGGGCGAAACCCGCACAGATACGCAGTATTTT
>TRBD2|TRBJ2-3|TRBV3-1/TRBV3-2|-
CASSQVSSGFGDTQYF
TGTGCCAGCAGCCAGGTAAGTAGCGGGTTCGGGGATACGCAGTATTTT
>-|TRBJ1-2|TRBV7-9|few
CASSPRGGTYGYTF
TGTGCCAGCAGCCCCCGTGGGGGGACCTATGGCTACACCTTC
>-|TRBJ2-2|TRBV11-3|-
CASSLGQGNTGELFF
TGTGCCAGCAGCTTGGGGCAGGGGAACACCGGGGAGCTGTTTTTT
>TRBD2|TRBJ2-7|TRBV5-8|-
CASSPMGLASYEQYF
TGTGCCAGCAGCCCAATGGGACTAGCGTCCTACGAGCAGTACTTC
>-|TRBJ1-1|TRBV7-2|-
CASSFSRAGTEAFF
TGTGCCAGCAGCTTTTCGCGGGCCGGGACTGAAGCTTTCTTT
>-|TRBJ2-1|TRBV11-3|-
CASSFPRGSSYNEQFF
TGTGCCAGCAGCTTCCCCAGGGGTAGCTCCTACAATGAGCAGTTCTTC
>TRBD1|TRBJ1-1|TRBV7-2|-
CASSYRGPAFF
TGTGCCAGCAGCTACAGGGGGCCAGCTTTCTTT
>-|TRBJ2-1|TRBV12-3/TRBV12-4|-
CASSKTSNEQFF
TGTGCCAGCAGTAAAACTAGTAATGAGCAGTTCTTC
>-|TRBJ2-2|TRBV7-9|-
CASSPGGSPNTGELFF
TGTGCCAGCAGCCCGGGGGGCTCTCCGAACACCGGGGAGCTGTTTTTT
>TRBD2|TRBJ2-3|TRBV29-1|once
CSVGGTSGADTQYF
TGCAGCGTTGGGGGGACTAGCGGGGCGGATACGCAGTATTTT
>-|TRBJ1-3|TRBV6-5|-
CASRGQGNTIYF
TGTGCCAGCAGAGGACAGGGAAACACCATATATTTT
>TRBD2|TRBJ2-1|TRBV11-2|-
CASSLDSLAGAHEQFF
TGTGCCAGCAGCTTAGATAGCCTAGCGGGAGCCCATGAGCAGTTCTTC
>-|TRBJ1-4|TRBV6-1|-
CASSEGWSGLAGEKLFF
TGTGCCAGCAGTGAAGGTTGGAGTGGGCTAGCCGGTGAAAAACTGTTTTTT
>TRBD2|TRBJ2-7|TRBV10-1|once
CASTRTSGRPYEQYF
TGCGCCAGCACCCGGACTAGCGGGAGACCCTACGAGCAGTACTTC
>TRBD2|TRBJ2-3|TRBV18|-
CASSSRGDTDTQYF
TGTGCCAGCTCTTCCCGGGGGGACACAGATACGCAGTATTTT
>TRBD1|TRBJ1-2|TRBV30|-
CAWSPGQGYGYTF
TGTGCCTGGAGTCCGGGACAGGGCTATGGCTACACCTTC
>-|TRBJ1-1|TRBV5-1|-
CASSLGAGQATEAFF
TGCGCCAGCAGCTTGGGGGCAGGGCAGGCGACTGAAGCTTTCTTT
>TRBD1|TRBJ2-1|TRBV15|-
CATSRPRDSPHNEQFF
TGTGCCACCAGCAGACCCAGGGACAGCCCGCACAATGAGCAGTTCTTC
>-|TRBJ1-4|TRBV27|many
CASRTGQRPNEKLFF
TGTGCCAGCAGGACCGGACAGCGCCCTAATGAAAAACTGTTTTTT
>TRBD1|TRBJ2-3|TRBV13|-
CASSVGYLMTGGERTDTQYF
TGTGCCAGCAGCGTGGGGTATCTTATGACAGGGGGAGAGAGGACAGATACGCAGTATTTT
>TRBD1|TRBJ2-1|TRBV3-1/TRBV3-2|once
CASSPWTGSYNEQFF
TGTGCCAGCAGCCCTTGGACAGGCTCCTACAATGAGCAGTTCTTC
>-|TRBJ2-3|TRBV29-1|-
CSVELGRDTQYF
TGCAGCGTTGAGTTAGGGAGAGATACGCAGTATTTT
>-|TRBJ1-2|TRBV6-2/TRBV6-3|-
CASSYNYGGYTF
TGTGCCAGCAGTTACAATTACGGGGGCTACACCTTC
>-|TRBJ2-2|TRBV5-1|once
CASSLQVGGNTGELFF
TGCGCCAGCAGCTTACAGGTCGGGGGTAACACCGGGGAGCTGTTTTTT
>TRBD1|TRBJ1-5|TRBV19|-
CASSIEGQTNQPQHF
TGTGCCAGTAGTATAGAGGGACAGACCAATCAGCCCCAGCATTTT
>TRBD2|TRBJ2-7|TRBV6-1|-
CASRVAGGVSYEQYF
TGTGCCAGCAGAGTAGCGGGAGGGGTCTCCTACGAGCAGTACTTC
>TRBD2|TRBJ2-2|TRBV19|-
CASTREASNTGELFF
TGTGCCAGTACTCGGGAGGCTTCGAACACCGGGGAGCTGTTTTTT
>TRBD2|TRBJ2-1|TRBV18|-
CASPPLDGVMGLASNEQFF
TGTGCCAGCCCGCCCTTAGACGGGGTGATGGGACTAGCTTCCAATGAGCAGTTCTTC
>TRBD1|TRBJ2-7|TRBV7-8|-
CASSPEWGTGGLEQYF
TGTGCCAGCAGCCCCGAATGGGGGACAGGGGGTCTCGAGCAGTACTTC
>-|TRBJ1-4|TRBV7-2|-
CASSLEITTNEKLFF
TGTGCCAGCAGCTTAGAAATTACAACTAATGAAAAACTGTTTTTT
>-|TRBJ2-6|TRBV28|few
CASSLLLKKGSSGANVLTF
TGTGCCAGCAGTTTATTACTAAAGAAAGGCTCATCTGGGGCCAACGTCCTGACTTTC
>-|TRBJ2-7|TRBV28|-
CASSFGGIEQYF
TGTGCCAGCAGTTTTGGAGGAATTGAGCAGTACTTC
>-|TRBJ2-1|TRBV24-1|-
CATSDTPDSSSYNEQFF
TGTGCCACCAGTGATACTCCCGACAGTAGCTCCTACAATGAGCAGTTCTTC
>TRBD1|TRBJ2-2|TRBV11-2|-
CASSARDRGTGELFF
TGTGCCAGCAGCGCCCGGGACAGAGGGACCGGGGAGCTGTTTTTT
>TRBD2|TRBJ2-3|TRBV7-9|-
CASSRIAGADTQYF
TGTGCCAGCAGCCGTATAGCGGGAGCTGATACGCAGTATTTT
>TRBD1|TRBJ2-7|TRBV7-7|-
CASSPSTGGGEQYF
TGTGCTAGCAGCCCCTCCACAGGGGGCGGCGAGCAGTACTTC